This TCR beta chain was obtained from a study of blood T cell repertoires in COVID-19. Study details: The cDNA or gDNA used as material had been derived from T cells, B-cell-depleted T cells, or PBMCs.

The CDR3 covers 13 residues. Germline V gives CDR1 SGHAT, CDR2 FQNNGV. V lost 4 bases and J 7 bases, leaving 11 bases between the germline ends. Using immunoSEQ multiplex PCR, the repertoire was profiled, and TCRdb retains in-frame clones only, with some absent. The sample yields approximately 110,000 clones, about 88% seen once. This TCR derives from a man aged 35-49 years with acute or convalescent COVID-19. This chain connects TRBV11-2 to TRBJ2-1, with D perhaps TRBD1 (5 bases). Sequencing was done on a sample of peripheral blood. In DNA form, the CDR3 reads TGTGCCAGCAGCTCAGGGTACGGTAATGAGCAGTTCTTC. Translated, it gives CASSSGYGNEQFF.